This T cell receptor (beta chain) was recorded in a study of cytomegalovirus exposure and HLA in healthy donors. Whole-study context: A subsequent analysis stated that the roughly 130 validation repertoires were run on the same platform as the 650 to 850 first-cohort repertoires.

Method: immunoSEQ multiplex PCR; TCRdb's copy keeps in-frame clones and lacks some. The sample shows roughly 300,000 clones, roughly 90% of them seen only once. Material: PBMCs. The source is a woman between 18 and 30 years old in good health and CMV-seronegative.

The CDR3 is CASSRGRNTGELFF. CDR3 bases: TGTGCCAGTAGTAGGGGGCGGAACACCGGGGAGCTGTTTTTT. V gene TRBV19 combines with J gene TRBJ2-2; tentative D call: TRBD1 (6 bases). This CDR3 spans 14 amino acids. V was cut by 4 bases and J by 1 base, with 7 bases left in between. Germline values: CDR1 LNHDA, CDR2 SQIVND (reference sequence). Full variable domain (missing parts from reference TRBV19 and TRBJ2-2): DGGITQSPKYLFRKEGQNVTLSCEQNLNHDAMYWYRQDPGQGLRLIYYSQIVNDFQKGDIAEGYSVSREKKESFPLTVTSAQKNPTAFYLCASSRGRNTGELFFGEGSRLTVL.